The clone carrying this TCR beta chain was detected only a few times. These data originate in a study of human T cells and chemical hapten exposure. For the study at large: Minor volume differences among pooled libraries chiefly drove per-sample TCR yield variation.

Time point of the sample: pre-sensitization, week 0. As to treatment: therapeutic diphenylcyclopropenone sensitization with weekly scalp DPC. Prior to each patch test being applied, blood was drawn. Total RNA was isolated from whole blood that had not been fractionated. Germline V gives CDR1 SGHTA, CDR2 FQGNSA. The CDR3 extends over 14 amino acids. V lost 4 bases to trimming and J lost 1 base, with 8 bases between them. It was the library that attached unique molecular identifiers to individual cDNA molecules. TCRdb reprocessed the RACE reads via MiXCR and lists one record per CDR3 protein. The profile shows 85,000 to 130,000 distinct CDR3 sequences, less than 15% of them singletons.

V gene TRBV7-2 combines with J gene TRBJ1-3; no clear D. This sequence was found in a woman aged 45-65 years with alopecia areata. Some clones in this sample may be carry-over from other donors' samples. The source material was whole blood, sampled in connection with sensitization to the hapten diphenylcyclopropenone (DPC). The CDR3: CASSSRLSGNTIYF. The DNA for the CDR3 is TGTGCCAGCAGCTCCAGGTTATCTGGAAACACCATATATTTT.